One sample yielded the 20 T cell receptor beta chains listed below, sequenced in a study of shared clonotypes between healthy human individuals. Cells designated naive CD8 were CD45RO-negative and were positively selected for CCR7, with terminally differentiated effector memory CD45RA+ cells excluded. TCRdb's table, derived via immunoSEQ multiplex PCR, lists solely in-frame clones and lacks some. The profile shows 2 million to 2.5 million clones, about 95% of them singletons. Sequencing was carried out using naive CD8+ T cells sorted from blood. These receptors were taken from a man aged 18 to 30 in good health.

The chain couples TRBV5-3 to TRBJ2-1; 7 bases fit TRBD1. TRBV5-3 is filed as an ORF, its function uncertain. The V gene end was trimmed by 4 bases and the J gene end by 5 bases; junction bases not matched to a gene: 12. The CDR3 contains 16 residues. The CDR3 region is CARSKHTGQKNNEQFF. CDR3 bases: TGTGCCAGAAGCAAGCACACGGGACAGAAGAACAATGAGCAGTTCTTC.

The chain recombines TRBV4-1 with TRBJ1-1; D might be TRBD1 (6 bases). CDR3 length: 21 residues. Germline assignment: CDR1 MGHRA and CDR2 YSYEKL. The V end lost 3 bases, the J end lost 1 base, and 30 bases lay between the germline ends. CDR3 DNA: TGCGCCAGCAGCCACACCGACTCGTGGGGGCTGGGGTATTGGGAGAACACTGAAGCTTTCTTT. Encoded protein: CASSHTDSWGLGYWENTEAFF.

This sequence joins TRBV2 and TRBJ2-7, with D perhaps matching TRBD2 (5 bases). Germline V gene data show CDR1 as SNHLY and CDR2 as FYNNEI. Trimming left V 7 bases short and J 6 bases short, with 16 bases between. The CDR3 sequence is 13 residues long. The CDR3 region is CASTPEGPTEQYF. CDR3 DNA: TGTGCCAGCACCCCCGAGGGTCCGACCGAGCAGTACTTC. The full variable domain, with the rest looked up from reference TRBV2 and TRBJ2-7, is EPEVTQTPSHQVTQMGQEVILRCVPISNHLYFYWYRQILGQKVEFLVSFYNNEISEKSEIFDDQFSVERPDGSNFTLKIRSTKLEDSAMYFCASTPEGPTEQYFGPGTRLTVT.

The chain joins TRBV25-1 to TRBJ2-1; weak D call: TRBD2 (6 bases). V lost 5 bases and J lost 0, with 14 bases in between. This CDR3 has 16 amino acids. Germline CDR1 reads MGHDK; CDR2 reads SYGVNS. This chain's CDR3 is CASSHGWGGSYNEQFF. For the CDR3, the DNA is TGTGCCAGCAGTCACGGGTGGGGAGGCTCCTACAATGAGCAGTTCTTC. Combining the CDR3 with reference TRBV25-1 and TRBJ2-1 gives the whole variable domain EADIYQTPRYLVIGTGKKITLECSQTMGHDKMYWYQQDPGMELHLIHYSYGVNSTEKGDLSSESTVSRIRTEHFPLTLESARPSHTSQYLCASSHGWGGSYNEQFFGPGTRLTVL.

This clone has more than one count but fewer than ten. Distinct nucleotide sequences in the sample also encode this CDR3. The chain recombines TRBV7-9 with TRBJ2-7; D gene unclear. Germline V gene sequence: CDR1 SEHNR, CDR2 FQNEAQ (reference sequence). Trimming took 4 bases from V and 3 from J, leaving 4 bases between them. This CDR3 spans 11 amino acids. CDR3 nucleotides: TGTGCCAGCAGCTACGACTACGAGCAGTACTTC. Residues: CASSYDYEQYF.

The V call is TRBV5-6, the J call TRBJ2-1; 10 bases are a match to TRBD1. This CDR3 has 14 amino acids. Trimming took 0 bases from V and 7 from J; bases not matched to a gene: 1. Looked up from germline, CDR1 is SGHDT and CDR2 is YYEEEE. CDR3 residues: CASSLGTGGNEQFF. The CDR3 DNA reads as TGTGCCAGCAGCTTGGGGACAGGGGGGAATGAGCAGTTCTTC. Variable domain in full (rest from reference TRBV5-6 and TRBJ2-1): DAGVTQSPTHLIKTRGQQVTLRCSPKSGHDTVSWYQQALGQGPQFIFQYYEEEERQRGNFPDRFSGHQFPNYSSELNVNALLLGDSALYLCASSLGTGGNEQFFGPGTRLTVL.

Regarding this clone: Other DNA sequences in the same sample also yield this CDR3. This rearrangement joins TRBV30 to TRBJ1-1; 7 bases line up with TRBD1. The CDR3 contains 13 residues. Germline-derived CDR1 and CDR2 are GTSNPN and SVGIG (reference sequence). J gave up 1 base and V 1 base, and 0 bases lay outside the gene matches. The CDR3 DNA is TGTGCCTGGAGTGACAGGGGGAACACTGAAGCTTTCTTT. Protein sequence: CAWSDRGNTEAFF.

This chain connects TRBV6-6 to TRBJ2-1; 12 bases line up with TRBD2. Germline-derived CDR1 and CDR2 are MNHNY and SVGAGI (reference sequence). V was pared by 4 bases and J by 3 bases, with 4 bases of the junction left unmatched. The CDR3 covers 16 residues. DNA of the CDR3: TGTGCCAGCAGTTCCCGACTAGCGGGAGACTACAATGAGCAGTTCTTC. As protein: CASSSRLAGDYNEQFF.

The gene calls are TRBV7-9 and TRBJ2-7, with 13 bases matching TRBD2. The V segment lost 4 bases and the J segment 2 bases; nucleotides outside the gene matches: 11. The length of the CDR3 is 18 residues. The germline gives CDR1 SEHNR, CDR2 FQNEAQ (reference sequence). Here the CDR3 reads CASSSTSGRPTRTYEQYF. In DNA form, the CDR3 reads TGTGCCAGCAGCTCGACTAGCGGGAGGCCCACGAGAACCTACGAGCAGTACTTC.

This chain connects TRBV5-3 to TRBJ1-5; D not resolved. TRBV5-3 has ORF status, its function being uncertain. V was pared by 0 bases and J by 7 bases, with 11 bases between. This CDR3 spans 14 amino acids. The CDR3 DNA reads TGTGCCAGAAGCTTGGAGGCCGCGGGGCAGCCCCAGCATTTT. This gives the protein CARSLEAAGQPQHF.

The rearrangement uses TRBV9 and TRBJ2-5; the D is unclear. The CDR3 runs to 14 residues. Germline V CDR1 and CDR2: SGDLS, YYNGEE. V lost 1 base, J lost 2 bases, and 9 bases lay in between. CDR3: CASSVTGLQETQYF. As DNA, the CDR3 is TGTGCCAGCAGCGTAACCGGGTTACAAGAGACCCAGTACTTC.

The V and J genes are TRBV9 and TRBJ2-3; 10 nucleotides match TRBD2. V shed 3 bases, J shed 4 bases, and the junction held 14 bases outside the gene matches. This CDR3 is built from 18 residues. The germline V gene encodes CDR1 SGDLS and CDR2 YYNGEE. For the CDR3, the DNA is TGTGCCAGCAGCGCCGGCCTCACTAGCGGGGACGTAGCAGATACGCAGTATTTT. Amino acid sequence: CASSAGLTSGDVADTQYF.

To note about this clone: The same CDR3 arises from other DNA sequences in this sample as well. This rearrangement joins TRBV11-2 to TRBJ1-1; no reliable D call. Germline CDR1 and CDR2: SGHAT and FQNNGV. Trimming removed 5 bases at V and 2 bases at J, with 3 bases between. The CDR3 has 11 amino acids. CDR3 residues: CASSTNTEAFF. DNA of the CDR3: TGTGCCAGCAGCACCAACACTGAAGCTTTCTTT.

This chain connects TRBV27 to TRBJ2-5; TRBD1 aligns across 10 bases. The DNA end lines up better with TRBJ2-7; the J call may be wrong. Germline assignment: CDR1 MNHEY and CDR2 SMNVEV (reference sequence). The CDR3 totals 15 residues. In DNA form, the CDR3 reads TGTGCCAGCAGTTCCAGACAGGGGGCGCGATACGAGCAGTACTTC. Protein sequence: CASSSRQGARYEQYF.

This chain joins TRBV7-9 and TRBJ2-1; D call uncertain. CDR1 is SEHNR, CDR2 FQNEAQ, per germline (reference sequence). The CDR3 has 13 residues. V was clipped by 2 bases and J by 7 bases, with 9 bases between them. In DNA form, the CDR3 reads TGTGCCAGCAGCTTATCATTGACTAATGAGCAGTTCTTC. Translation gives CASSLSLTNEQFF.

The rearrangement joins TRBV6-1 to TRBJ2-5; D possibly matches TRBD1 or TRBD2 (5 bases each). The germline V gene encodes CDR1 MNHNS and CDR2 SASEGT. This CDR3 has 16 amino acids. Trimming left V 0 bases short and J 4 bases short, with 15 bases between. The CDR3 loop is CASSEAWGGSRETQYF. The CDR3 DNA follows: TGTGCCAGCAGTGAAGCGTGGGGCGGGTCTAGAGAGACCCAGTACTTC.

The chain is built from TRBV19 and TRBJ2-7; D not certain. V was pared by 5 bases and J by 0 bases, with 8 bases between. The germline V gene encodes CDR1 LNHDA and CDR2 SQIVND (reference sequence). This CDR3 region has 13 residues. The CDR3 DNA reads TGTGCCAGTAGTTCGAACCCCTCCTACGAGCAGTACTTC. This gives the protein CASSSNPSYEQYF.

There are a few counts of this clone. CDR3 sequence: CASSLAGGGADTQYF. CDR3 coding DNA: TGTGCCAGCAGCTTAGCGGGAGGAGGTGCAGATACGCAGTATTTT. The chain employs TRBV7-6 and TRBJ2-3, with a tentative D call TRBD2 (6 bases). Trimming cost V 0 bases and J 4 bases, with 11 bases left between them. The CDR3 covers 15 residues. Germline lookup yields CDR1 SGHVS and CDR2 FNYEAQ. The complete variable domain, with remaining parts taken from reference TRBV7-6 and TRBJ2-3, reads GAGVSQSPRYKVTKRGQDVALRCDPISGHVSLYWYRQALGQGPEFLTYFNYEAQQDKSGLPNDRFSAERPEGSISTLTIQRTEQRDSAMYRCASSLAGGGADTQYFGPGTRLTVL.

CDR3 DNA: TGCGCCAGCAGCTTTTCACAGGGAGGGGAAGCTTTCTTT. This sequence encodes CASSFSQGGEAFF. This rearrangement joins TRBV5-1 to TRBJ1-1, with D perhaps matching TRBD1 (6 bases). Germline loops: CDR1 SGHRS, CDR2 YFSETQ. The CDR3 runs 13 residues. Trimming removed 2 bases from V and 8 bases from J, with 13 bases in between.

The CDR3 DNA reads TGCGCCAGCAGGGAGGACCTGGAGCAGTTCTTC. It specifies CASREDLEQFF. This rearrangement joins TRBV10-2 to TRBJ2-1; D is possibly TRBD2 (5 bases). Germline assignment: CDR1 WSHSY and CDR2 SAAADI. CDR3 size: 11 residues. V lost 6 bases, J lost 10 bases, and 10 bases lay in between.